The 10 T cell receptor beta chains presented below share a single source sample, sequenced in a study of Ad26.COV2.S vaccination and SARS-CoV-2 variants. The sample's treatment: 19 received Ad26.COV2.S at low or high dose, single or two shots; roughly 5 received placebo; per-sample allocation not given. Day 63 after the first vaccine or placebo injection was the time point for sampling. Libraries were prepared by immunoSEQ multiplex PCR; TCRdb keeps only in-frame clonotypes and omits some of them. The sample yields some 500,000 clones, about 88% seen once. The sequencing used peripheral blood, collected in a trial of Ad26.COV2.S vaccine versus placebo. The receptors stem from a person aged 18-60 years who received the Ad26.COV2.S COVID-19 vaccine or a placebo.

The chain carries TRBV21-1 and TRBJ2-1; whether TRBD2, the table's D call, matches the DNA was not checked. TRBV21-1 is a listed pseudogene. The CDR3 extends over 19 amino acids. The CDR3 here is CASSTLILTTSGENNEQFF. In nucleotides, the CDR3 is TGTGCCAGCAGCACACTAATCCTCACGACTAGCGGGGAAAACAATGAGCAGTTCTTC.

The chain recombines TRBV21-1 with TRBJ1-4. TRBV21-1 is noted as a pseudogene. The CDR3 consists of 20 residues. The CDR3, as DNA: TGTGCCAGCAGCAAATCTGTGCGGGACAAGGGTATGGGAGCTAATGAAAAACTGTTTTTT. It encodes CASSKSVRDKGMGANEKLFF.

This chain uses TRBV9 with TRBJ2-1; D remains unclear. Trimming removed 1 base at V and 0 bases at J, with 2 bases between. This CDR3 contains 13 residues. CDR1 SGDLS and CDR2 YYNGEE come from the germline V gene. CDR3 region: CASSVLSYNEQFF. In nucleotides, the CDR3 is TGTGCCAGCAGCGTACTCTCCTACAATGAGCAGTTCTTC.

CDR3 coding DNA: TGTGCCAGCAGCTTGTTTCGGGACGGATCCAGCTACGAGCAGTACGTC. It is translated as CASSLFRDGSSYEQYV. The J gene is TRBJ2-7, the V gene TRBV5-5; D possibly uses TRBD1 or TRBD2 (5 bases each). The germline gives CDR1 SGHKS, CDR2 YYEKEE (reference sequence). The CDR3 is made up of 16 amino acids. Trimming took off 1 base at V and 3 bases at J, with 17 bases between the two ends.

The chain employs TRBV2 and TRBJ2-2; 7 positions match TRBD1. CDR3 length: 14 amino acids. The ends lost 8 bases at V and 1 base at J; junction bases unmatched: 4. Germline loops: CDR1 SNHLY, CDR2 FYNNEI. The CDR3 coding sequence is TGTGCCAGCCGGCGACAGGGGAACACCGGGGAGCTGTTTTTT. Protein sequence: CASRRQGNTGELFF.

This chain joins TRBV6-6 and TRBJ1-4; D might be TRBD1 (6 bases). The CDR3 loop spans 14 amino acids. Germline CDR1 reads MNHNY; CDR2 reads SVGAGI (reference sequence). Trimming pared 10 bases from V and 5 bases from J, leaving 17 bases between. CDR3 protein: CATSFQGQNEKLFF. CDR3 nucleotides: TGTGCCACGAGCTTCCAGGGGCAGAATGAAAAACTGTTTTTT.

V usage is TRBV6-1 and J usage is TRBJ1-4; D may be TRBD1 (5 bases). V was clipped by 3 bases and J by 5 bases, with 13 bases between them. Per germline, CDR1 MNHNS and CDR2 SASEGT. The CDR3 sequence is 15 residues long. CDR3 residues: CASSDRVPRNEKLFF. CDR3 coding DNA: TGTGCCAGCAGTGACAGGGTTCCGAGGAATGAAAAACTGTTTTTT.

The chain uses TRBV4-2 and TRBJ1-2; D not certain. CDR1 is LGHNA and CDR2 is YNFKEQ in the germline V gene. Deletions cut 5 bases from V and 4 bases from J, with 17 bases between. This CDR3 spans 15 amino acids. The CDR3 sequence: CASSLDLVVVYGYTF. The CDR3 nucleotides read TGTGCCAGCAGCTTAGACCTGGTGGTGGTCTATGGCTACACCTTC.

The J gene is TRBJ2-7, the V gene TRBV4-3; possibly TRBD1 for D (5 bases). This CDR3 spans 14 amino acids. The germline V gene has CDR1 LGHNA and CDR2 YSLEER. The ends were cut back, 2 bases at V and 2 bases at J, with 10 bases in the middle. The CDR3 DNA reads as TGCGCCAGCAGCCAATATACAGGAGCCTACGAGCAGTACTTC. This sequence encodes CASSQYTGAYEQYF.

The chain links TRBV5-1 to TRBJ2-2; 9 nucleotides line up with TRBD1. The CDR3 is 15 residues long. Germline CDR1 reads SGHRS; CDR2 reads YFSETQ. Germline trimming cut 4 bases from V and 4 bases from J; bases unmatched to any gene: 5. In DNA, the CDR3 is TGCGCCAGCAGCCATGGGACAGGGCCCACCGGGGAGCTGTTTTTT. This gives the protein CASSHGTGPTGELFF.